The 30 T cell receptor beta chains in this list originate from one sample, sequenced in a study of beta chain features in type 1 diabetes. cDNA synthesis used the whole RNA isolate, giving expressed TCRB sequences. TCRdb keeps only in-frame clones here, not all; method: immunoSEQ multiplex PCR. The sample holds 100,000 to 150,000 clones, around 9% seen once. What these receptors recognize is not known. Whole-study results and caveats: Researchers report that Type 1 diabetes patients had moderately but significantly shorter TCRB CDR3s across all four CD4+ subsets.

The sample comprised central memory CD4+ T cells from blood. Source of these receptors: a young man with type 1 diabetes.

This clone was seen a handful of times. This sequence joins TRBV10-3 and TRBJ2-5; 13 bases are a match to TRBD2. CDR3 length: 18 amino acids. Germline CDR1 ENHRY, CDR2 SYGVKD. J was trimmed by 5 bases and V by 6 bases; bases with no gene match: 15. The CDR3 DNA sequence: TGTGCCATCAGCAGTCCCGGGACTAGCGGGATAGGCAGTGAGACCCAGTACTTC. It translates to CAISSPGTSGIGSETQYF.

This clone was seen only a few times. This rearrangement joins TRBV29-1 to TRBJ2-7; perhaps TRBD2 as D (5 bases). Germline CDR1 reads SQVTM; CDR2 reads ANQGSEA. The CDR3 totals 11 residues. V lost 4 bases to trimming and J lost 5 bases, with 9 bases between them. The CDR3 DNA sequence: TGCAGCGTTGGGGAGTTCCACGAGCAGTACTTC. Protein sequence: CSVGEFHEQYF.

This clone was observed a handful of times. This CDR3 reads CASSEVTGRQTQYF. The CDR3 region has the DNA TGTGCCAGCAGTGAAGTGACAGGGCGACAGACCCAGTACTTC. V gene TRBV2 combines with J gene TRBJ2-5; 7 bases are a match to TRBD1. The CDR3 sequence is 14 residues long. The trim removed 1 base at V and 6 bases at J, leaving 5 bases unmatched. The V gene's germline CDR1 is SNHLY and CDR2 FYNNEI.

The J gene is TRBJ2-5, the V gene TRBV7-2; 7 nucleotides line up with TRBD1. V was clipped by 2 bases and J by 5 bases; unmatched bases: 8. Per germline, CDR1 SGHTA and CDR2 FQGNSA. The CDR3 is 15 amino acids. The CDR3 loop reads CASSLFSDRAETQYF. The CDR3, as DNA: TGTGCCAGCAGCTTATTTAGTGACAGGGCGGAGACCCAGTACTTC.

In regard to this clone: Compared with germline, one end of the junction differs, possibly owing to a read error. The chain links TRBV6-1 to TRBJ2-3; 11 nucleotides agree with TRBD2. Germline loops: CDR1 MNHNS, CDR2 SASEGT. The CDR3 is 18 amino acids. This chain's CDR3 is CAISDFSDSGGAEDTQYF. As DNA, the CDR3 is TGTGCCATCAGTGACTTTTCCGATAGCGGGGGGGCAGAAGATACGCAGTATTTT.

This clone came up a few times. The V call is TRBV6-1, the J call TRBJ2-5; D gene ambiguous. The better agreement between TRBJ2-7 and the DNA end casts doubt on the J call. The CDR3 covers 12 residues. CDR1 is MNHNS and CDR2 is SASEGT in the germline V gene. CDR3 DNA: TGTGCCAGCAGTGCGCGGTTCTACGAGCAGTACTTC. This codes for CASSARFYEQYF.

A few counts support this clone. The CDR3 loop is CASSLGGYNEQFF. The CDR3 DNA reads TGCGCCAGCAGCTTAGGGGGTTACAATGAGCAGTTCTTC. The chain combines TRBV5-1 with TRBJ2-1; tentatively, D is TRBD1 (6 bases). This CDR3 spans 13 amino acids. With 2 bases removed from V and 4 bases from J, the gap between germline ends came to 7 bases. The germline V gene encodes CDR1 SGHRS and CDR2 YFSETQ.

This clone was detected a few times. V is TRBV27 and J is TRBJ1-4; 9 bases align to TRBD1. From germline, CDR1 is MNHEY and CDR2 SMNVEV (reference sequence). Trimming removed 5 bases from V and 4 bases from J; junction bases left unmatched: 5. This CDR3 has 15 amino acids. In nucleotides, the CDR3 is TGTGCCAGCAGTCTACAGACAGGGGGTAATGAAAAACTGTTTTTT. This translates into CASSLQTGGNEKLFF.

This clone was detected a few times. One end of the junction is discordant with germline, which a read error may explain. The chain couples TRBV28 to TRBJ1-1, with a tentative D call TRBD1 (5 bases). Germline V gives CDR1 MDHEN, CDR2 SYDVKM. CDR3 length equals 15 residues. The DNA for the CDR3 is TGTGCCAGCAGTCTTCCAGGGTGGATGAACGCTGAAGCTTTCTTT. Its protein product is CASSLPGWMNAEAFF.

V is TRBV5-1 and J is TRBJ2-5; TRBD2 matches 7 bases. CDR3 length equals 15 residues. Germline CDR1 is SGHRS and CDR2 is YFSETQ. After removal of 2 bases from V and 1 base from J, the junction contained 5 bases not matched to a gene. CDR3 nucleotides: TGCGCCAGCAGCTTACAAGCGGGGCCCCAAGAGACCCAGTACTTC. Its protein product is CASSLQAGPQETQYF.

This clone was detected only a few times. At one end, the junction sequence differs from germline, possibly due to a read error. The chain couples TRBV6-6 to TRBJ2-7, with D possibly matching TRBD2 (5 bases). Looked up from germline, CDR1 is MNHNY and CDR2 is SVGAGI (reference sequence). The CDR3 runs 15 residues. Here the CDR3 DNA reads TGTGCCAGCAGTTACGGGCAGGATGAGGGTTACGCGCAGTACTTC. Translated, it gives CASSYGQDEGYAQYF.

This clone was recorded many times. This sample includes further DNA sequences coding for the same CDR3. The CDR3 sequence: CASKGGQGRSPLHF. The DNA of the CDR3 is TGTGCCAGCAAGGGGGGACAGGGAAGGTCACCCCTCCACTTT. The rearrangement links TRBV28 to TRBJ1-6, with 9 bases identical to TRBD1. This CDR3 is built from 14 residues. Trimming cost V 7 bases and J 10 bases; bases outside gene matches: 8. Germline V CDR1 and CDR2: MDHEN, SYDVKM.

This clone was found many times. The gene calls are TRBV9 and TRBJ2-5; 8 nucleotides align to TRBD1. Germline CDR1 is SGDLS and CDR2 is YYNGEE. V dropped 3 bases and J dropped 5; count of bases not matched to a gene: 3. CDR3 length equals 13 residues. The CDR3 here is CASSADRAETQYF. In DNA, the CDR3 is TGTGCCAGCAGCGCGGACAGGGCGGAGACCCAGTACTTC.

There are a few counts of this clone. The CDR3: CATSRDPGLRETQYF. In DNA form, the CDR3 reads TGTGCCACCAGCAGAGATCCGGGGTTGAGAGAGACCCAGTACTTC. The J gene is TRBJ2-5, the V gene TRBV15; possible D gene TRBD2, 5 bases. This CDR3 comprises 15 residues. CDR1 is LNHNV and CDR2 is YYDKDF in the germline V gene (reference sequence). V was clipped by 0 bases and J by 4 bases, with 12 bases between them.

This clone has just a few counts. The gene calls are TRBV7-2 and TRBJ2-7, with 7 bases matching TRBD2. This CDR3 has 14 amino acids. Germline values: CDR1 SGHTA, CDR2 FQGNSA. Trimming took 5 bases from V and 2 from J; bases not matched to a gene: 6. As DNA, the CDR3 is TGTGCCAGCAGCACCCGCGGGGGTACCTACGAGCAGTACTTC. This translates into CASSTRGGTYEQYF.

This clone was picked up a small number of times. The chain links TRBV4-3 to TRBJ2-7, with D possibly TRBD2 on 5 matching bases. The CDR3 is made up of 16 amino acids. V was clipped by 4 bases and J by 6 bases, with 22 bases between them. Looked up from germline, CDR1 is LGHNA and CDR2 is YSLEER. CDR3 loop: CASSRVVGQRGREQYF. The CDR3 coding sequence is TGCGCCAGCAGCCGTGTCGTCGGGCAACGGGGTCGCGAGCAGTACTTC.

This clone was seen a handful of times. V gene TRBV25-1 combines with J gene TRBJ1-6; 8 nucleotides agree with TRBD1. Germline lookup yields CDR1 MGHDK and CDR2 SYGVNS. The CDR3 spans 14 residues. V was clipped by 5 bases and J by 7 bases; unmatched bases: 4. CDR3 residues: CASSLGTGNSPLHF. CDR3 nucleotides: TGTGCCAGCAGTTTAGGGACAGGCAATTCACCCCTCCACTTT.

This clone came up a few times. The chain employs TRBV6-1 and TRBJ2-1, with 9 bases matching TRBD2. The CDR3 sequence is 14 residues long. V lost 7 bases and J lost 7; bases outside the gene matches: 8. From germline, CDR1 is MNHNS and CDR2 SASEGT. CDR3 loop: CASIVAGGRNEQFF. The CDR3 DNA is TGTGCCAGCATAGTTGCGGGGGGGCGAAATGAGCAGTTCTTC.

J is TRBJ2-3 and V is TRBV20-1; weak D call: TRBD2 (5 bases). CDR1 and CDR2 (germline): DFQATT, SNEGSKA (reference sequence). The germline V and J ends were trimmed by 4 bases and 6 bases, with 8 bases remaining between them. The CDR3 sequence is 11 residues long. This CDR3 is CSATSGDTQYF. The CDR3 DNA reads as TGCAGTGCTACCTCGGGGGATACGCAGTATTTT.

This clone was seen a few times. The chain carries TRBV5-6 and TRBJ1-6, with TRBD1 matching 7 bases. Germline CDR1 is SGHDT and CDR2 is YYEEEE. This CDR3 region has 13 residues. The V gene end was trimmed by 3 bases and the J gene end by 10 bases; junction bases not matched to a gene: 4. The CDR3, as DNA: TGTGCCAGCAGCTCTTACAGGGGATCACCCCTCCACTTT. Translation: CASSSYRGSPLHF.

This clone was detected a few times. The chain links TRBV7-9 to TRBJ2-7; D remains unclear. The V end was cut by 5 bases, the J end by 2 bases, with 7 bases between. Germline V gives CDR1 SEHNR, CDR2 FQNEAQ (reference sequence). The CDR3 contains 12 residues. Written as DNA, the CDR3 is TGTGCCAGCAGCCCGAGCGCCTACGAGCAGTACTTC. Its translation is CASSPSAYEQYF.

This clone was observed a handful of times. The V gene is TRBV29-1, the J gene TRBJ1-2; 9 bases are shared with TRBD1. Trimming at V came to 7 bases and at J to 4 bases, leaving 7 bases not matched to a gene. The CDR3 covers 13 residues. Germline-derived CDR1 and CDR2 are SQVTM and ANQGSEA. This CDR3 reads CSGRGQGPYGYTF. In DNA, the CDR3 is TGCAGCGGTAGGGGACAGGGACCCTATGGCTACACCTTC.

The chain has TRBV6-6 and TRBJ2-7; 10 positions match TRBD1. J gave up 3 bases and V 4 bases, and 6 bases lay outside the gene matches. Germline values: CDR1 MNHNY, CDR2 SVGAGI (reference sequence). The CDR3 extends over 15 amino acids. The CDR3 sequence is CASSSFGDRGYEQYF. The CDR3 region has the DNA TGTGCCAGCAGTTCCTTCGGGGACAGGGGCTACGAGCAGTACTTC.

This clone was seen a handful of times. V is TRBV10-3 and J is TRBJ1-1; D may be TRBD1 (5 bases). V dropped 4 bases and J dropped 7 bases, with 16 bases sitting between them. The CDR3 is made up of 14 amino acids. Germline V gene sequence: CDR1 ENHRY, CDR2 SYGVKD. CDR3 bases: TGTGCCATCAGTGGGAGCCCAGGAGACAGTGAAGCTTTCTTT. Its protein is CAISGSPGDSEAFF.

This sequence joins TRBV4-2 and TRBJ2-7; D remains unclear. Deletions cut 5 bases from V and 2 bases from J, with 10 bases between. This CDR3 is 13 amino acids long. The germline CDR1 and CDR2 sequences are LGHNA and YNFKEQ. CDR3: CASSFGLPYEQYF. The CDR3 DNA reads TGTGCCAGCAGCTTCGGTCTGCCCTACGAGCAGTACTTC.

The rearrangement joins TRBV4-1 to TRBJ1-6, with TRBD1 identical over 11 bases. V lost 0 bases, J lost 9 bases, and 1 base stayed unmatched. The CDR3 is 15 residues long. Looked up from germline, CDR1 is MGHRA and CDR2 is YSYEKL. The CDR3 loop reads CASSQEDRGLSPLHF. Here the CDR3 DNA reads TGCGCCAGCAGCCAAGAGGACAGGGGGCTTTCACCCCTCCACTTT.

The genes are TRBV18 and TRBJ2-5, with D unresolved. The V gene's germline CDR1 is KGHSH and CDR2 LQKENI. This CDR3 spans 13 amino acids. The germline V and J ends were trimmed by 6 bases and 5 bases, with 13 bases remaining between them. CDR3 in DNA: TGTGCCAGCTCTCGAGGAACGCTGGAGACCCAGTACTTC. This sequence encodes CASSRGTLETQYF. Together with reference TRBV18 and TRBJ2-5, the CDR3 gives the full variable domain: NAGVMQNPRHLVRRRGQEARLRCSPMKGHSHVYWYRQLPEEGLKFMVYLQKENIIDESGMPKERFSAEFPKEGPSILRIQQVVRGDSAAYFCASSRGTLETQYFGPGTRLLVL.

This clone was counted a few times. The chain employs TRBV11-3 and TRBJ1-2; D remains unclear. Germline V gene sequence: CDR1 SGHNT, CDR2 YENEEA. This CDR3 region has 15 residues. Trimming took 0 bases from V and 8 from J, leaving 16 bases between them. In DNA, the CDR3 is TGTGCCAGCAGCTTAGACGCGGGAGCTATACGAGGCTACACCTTC. Amino acid sequence: CASSLDAGAIRGYTF. Variable domain in full (rest from reference TRBV11-3 and TRBJ1-2): EAGVVQSPRYKIIEKKQPVAFWCNPISGHNTLYWYLQNLGQGPELLIRYENEEAVDDSQLPKDRFSAERLKGVDSTLKIQPAELGDSAVYLCASSLDAGAIRGYTFGSGTRLTVV.

V usage is TRBV30 and J usage is TRBJ2-7; weak D call: TRBD2 (5 bases). The germline V and J ends were trimmed by 3 bases and 4 bases, with 7 bases remaining between them. Germline V gene lookup returns CDR1 GTSNPN and CDR2 SVGIG (reference sequence). There are 11 residues in the CDR3. Here the CDR3 DNA reads TGTGCCTGGAGCGGGAATTACGAGCAGTACTTC. It encodes CAWSGNYEQYF.

This clone was observed a handful of times. The rearrangement links TRBV28 to TRBJ2-7; D might be TRBD2 (7 bases). CDR3 length equals 11 residues. Trimming stripped 8 bases from V and 9 bases from J, with 14 bases between. Germline V gene lookup returns CDR1 MDHEN and CDR2 SYDVKM. The CDR3 sequence: CASGGAGGQYF. CDR3 DNA: TGTGCCAGCGGGGGGGCCGGGGGGCAGTACTTC.